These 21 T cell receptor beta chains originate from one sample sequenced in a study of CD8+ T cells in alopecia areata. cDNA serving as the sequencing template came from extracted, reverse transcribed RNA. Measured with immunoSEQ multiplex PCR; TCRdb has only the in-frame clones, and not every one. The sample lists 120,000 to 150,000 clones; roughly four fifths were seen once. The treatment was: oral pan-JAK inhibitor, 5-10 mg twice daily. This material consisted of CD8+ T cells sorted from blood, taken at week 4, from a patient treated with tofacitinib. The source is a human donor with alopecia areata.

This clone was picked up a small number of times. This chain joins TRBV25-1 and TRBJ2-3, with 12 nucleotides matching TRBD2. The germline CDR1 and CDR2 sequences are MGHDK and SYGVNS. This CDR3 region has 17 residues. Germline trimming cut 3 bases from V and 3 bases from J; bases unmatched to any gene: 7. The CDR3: CASSEGPSGGATDTQYF. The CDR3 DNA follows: TGTGCCAGCAGTGAGGGCCCTAGCGGGGGGGCGACAGATACGCAGTATTTT.

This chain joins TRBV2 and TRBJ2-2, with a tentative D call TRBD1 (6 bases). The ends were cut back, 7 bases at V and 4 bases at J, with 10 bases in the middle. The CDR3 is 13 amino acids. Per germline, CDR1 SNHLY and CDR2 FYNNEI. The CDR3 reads CASTQGPTGELFF. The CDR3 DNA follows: TGTGCCAGCACACAGGGCCCCACCGGGGAGCTGTTTTTT.

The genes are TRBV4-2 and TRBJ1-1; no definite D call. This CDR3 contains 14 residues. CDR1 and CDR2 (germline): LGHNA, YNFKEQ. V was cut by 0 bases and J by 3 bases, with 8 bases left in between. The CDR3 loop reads CASSQDSTDTEAFF. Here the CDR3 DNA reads TGTGCCAGCAGCCAAGACAGCACGGACACTGAAGCTTTCTTT.

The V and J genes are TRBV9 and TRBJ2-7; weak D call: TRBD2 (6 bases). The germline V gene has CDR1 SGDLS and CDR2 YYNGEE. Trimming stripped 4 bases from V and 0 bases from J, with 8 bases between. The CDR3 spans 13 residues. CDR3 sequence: CASSTGSSYEQYF. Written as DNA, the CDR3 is TGTGCCAGCAGCACCGGGAGCTCCTACGAGCAGTACTTC.

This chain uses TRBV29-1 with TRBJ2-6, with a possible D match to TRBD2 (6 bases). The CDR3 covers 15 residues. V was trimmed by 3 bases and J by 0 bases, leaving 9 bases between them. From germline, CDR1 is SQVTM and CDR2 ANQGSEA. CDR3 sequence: CSVDLGGSGANVLTF. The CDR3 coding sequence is TGCAGCGTTGACCTCGGGGGCTCTGGGGCCAACGTCCTGACTTTC.

CDR3 amino acids: CASTWGEAFF. The DNA for the CDR3 is TGTGCCAGCACGTGGGGTGAAGCTTTCTTT. V and J are TRBV6-1 and TRBJ1-1, with D unclear. Germline CDR1 MNHNS, CDR2 SASEGT. The CDR3 totals 10 residues. Trimming left V 7 bases short and J 7 bases short, with 7 bases between.

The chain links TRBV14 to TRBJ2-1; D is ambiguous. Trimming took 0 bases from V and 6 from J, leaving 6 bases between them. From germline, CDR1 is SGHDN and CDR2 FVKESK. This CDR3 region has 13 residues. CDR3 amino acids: CASSQDPGNEQFF. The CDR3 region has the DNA TGTGCCAGCAGCCAAGATCCTGGCAATGAGCAGTTCTTC.

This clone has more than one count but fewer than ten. CDR3 in amino acids: CASSSYRGPNTGELFF. The CDR3 DNA reads TGTGCCAGCAGCTCGTACAGGGGCCCCAACACCGGGGAGCTGTTTTTT. The rearrangement uses TRBV7-8 and TRBJ2-2; 7 bases map to TRBD1. The CDR3 sequence is 16 residues long. The ends lost 4 bases at V and 2 bases at J; junction bases unmatched: 7. Germline CDR1 and CDR2: SGHVS and FQNEAQ.

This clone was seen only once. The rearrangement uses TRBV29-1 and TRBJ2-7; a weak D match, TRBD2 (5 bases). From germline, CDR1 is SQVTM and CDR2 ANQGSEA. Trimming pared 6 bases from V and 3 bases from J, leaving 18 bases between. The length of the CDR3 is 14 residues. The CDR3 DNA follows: TGCAGCGTCCGTGAGGGAGCCGTATACTACGAGCAGTACTTC. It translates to CSVREGAVYYEQYF.

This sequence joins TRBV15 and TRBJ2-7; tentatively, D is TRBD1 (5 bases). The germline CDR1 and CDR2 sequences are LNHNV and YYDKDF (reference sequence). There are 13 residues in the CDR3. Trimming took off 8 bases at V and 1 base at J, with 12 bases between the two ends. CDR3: CATGETASYEQYF. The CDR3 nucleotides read TGTGCCACCGGAGAGACAGCGTCCTACGAGCAGTACTTC.

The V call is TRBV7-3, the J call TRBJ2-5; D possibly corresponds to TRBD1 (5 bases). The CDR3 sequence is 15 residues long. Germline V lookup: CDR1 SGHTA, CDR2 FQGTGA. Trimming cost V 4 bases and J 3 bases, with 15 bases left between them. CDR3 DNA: TGTGCCAGCAGCTCACGCGCTGGGGCCGAAGAGACCCAGTACTTC. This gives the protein CASSSRAGAEETQYF.

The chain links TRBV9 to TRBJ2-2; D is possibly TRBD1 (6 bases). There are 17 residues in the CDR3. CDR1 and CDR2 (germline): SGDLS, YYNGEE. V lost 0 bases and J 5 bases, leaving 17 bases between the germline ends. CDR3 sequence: CASSVEELGAGTGELFF. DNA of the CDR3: TGTGCCAGCAGCGTAGAAGAGTTGGGGGCAGGTACCGGGGAGCTGTTTTTT.

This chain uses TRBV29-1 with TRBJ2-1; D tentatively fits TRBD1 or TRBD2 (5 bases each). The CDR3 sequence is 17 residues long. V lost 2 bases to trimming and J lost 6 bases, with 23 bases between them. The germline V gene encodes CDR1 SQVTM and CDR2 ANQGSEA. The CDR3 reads CSVESPRPGRYANEQFF. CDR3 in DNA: TGCAGCGTTGAATCTCCCCGTCCGGGACGGTATGCCAATGAGCAGTTCTTC.

CDR3 sequence (DNA): TGTGCCAGCAGTTACGAGGACCACACTGAAGCTTTCTTT. This codes for CASSYEDHTEAFF. The gene calls are TRBV6-5 and TRBJ1-1; D not certain. CDR1 and CDR2 (germline): MNHEY, SVGAGI. CDR3 length equals 13 residues. V dropped 2 bases and J dropped 3 bases, with 7 bases sitting between them.

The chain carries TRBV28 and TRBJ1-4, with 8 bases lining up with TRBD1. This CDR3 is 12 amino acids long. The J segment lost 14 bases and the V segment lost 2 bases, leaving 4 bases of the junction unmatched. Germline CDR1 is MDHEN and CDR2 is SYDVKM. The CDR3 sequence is CASSLGSGGLFF. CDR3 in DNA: TGTGCCAGCAGTTTAGGATCAGGGGGCCTGTTTTTT.

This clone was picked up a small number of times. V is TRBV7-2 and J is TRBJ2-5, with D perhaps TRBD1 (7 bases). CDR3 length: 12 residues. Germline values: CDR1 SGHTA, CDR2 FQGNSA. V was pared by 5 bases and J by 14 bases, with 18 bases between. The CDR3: CASSPGGQSPYF. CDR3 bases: TGTGCCAGCAGCCCCGGGGGACAGAGCCCTTACTTC. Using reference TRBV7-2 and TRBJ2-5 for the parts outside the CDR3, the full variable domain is GAGVSQSPSNKVTEKGKDVELRCDPISGHTALYWYRQSLGQGLEFLIYFQGNSAPDKSGLPSDRFSAERTGGSVSTLTIQRTQQEDSAVYLCASSPGGQSPYFGPGTRLLVL.

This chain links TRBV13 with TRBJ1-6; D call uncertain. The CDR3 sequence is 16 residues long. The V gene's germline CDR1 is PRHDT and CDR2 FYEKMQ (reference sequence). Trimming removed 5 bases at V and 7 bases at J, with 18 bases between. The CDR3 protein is CASSPRTLYKNSPLHF. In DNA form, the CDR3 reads TGTGCCAGCAGCCCAAGGACTCTATACAAGAATTCACCCCTCCACTTT.

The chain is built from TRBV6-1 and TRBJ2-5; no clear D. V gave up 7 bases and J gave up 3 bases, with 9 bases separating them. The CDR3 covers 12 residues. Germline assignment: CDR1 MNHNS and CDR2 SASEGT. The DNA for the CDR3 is TGTGCCAGCAAAGACCAGAAAGAGACCCAGTACTTC. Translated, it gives CASKDQKETQYF.

CDR3 in amino acids: CASSLHVGRNEQFF. In nucleotides, the CDR3 is TGTGCCAGCAGTTTACATGTCGGAAGAAATGAGCAGTTCTTC. The V and J genes are TRBV27 and TRBJ2-1; the D is unclear. This CDR3 contains 14 residues. Germline-derived CDR1 and CDR2 are MNHEY and SMNVEV (reference sequence). V was trimmed by 2 bases and J by 7 bases, leaving 12 bases between them.

CDR3 in amino acids: CASSPGGGPSYEQYF. For the CDR3, the DNA is TGTGCCAGCAGCCCAGGGGGGGGGCCCTCCTACGAGCAGTACTTC. The chain couples TRBV7-2 to TRBJ2-7; possibly TRBD1 or TRBD2 for D (7 bases each). Germline V gene lookup returns CDR1 SGHTA and CDR2 FQGNSA. CDR3 size: 15 residues. Trimming pared 5 bases from V and 0 bases from J, leaving 14 bases between.

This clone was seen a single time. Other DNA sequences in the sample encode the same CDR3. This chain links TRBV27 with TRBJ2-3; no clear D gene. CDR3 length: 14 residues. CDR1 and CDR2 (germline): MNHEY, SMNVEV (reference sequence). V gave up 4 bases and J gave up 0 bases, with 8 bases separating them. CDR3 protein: CASSSGGSTDTQYF. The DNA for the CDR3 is TGTGCCAGCAGTTCGGGCGGAAGCACAGATACGCAGTATTTT.